One sample yielded the 5 T cell receptor beta chains listed below, sequenced in a study of blood T cell repertoires in COVID-19. The protocol was immunoSEQ multiplex PCR, while the TCRdb copy is restricted to in-frame clones and leaves out a portion. The sample contains some 250,000 clones, 70% to 90% of which appear only once. The sequencing sample was made of peripheral blood. The receptors shown here come from a woman in her twenties or thirties who had recovered from COVID-19.

CDR3 coding DNA: TGTGCCAGCAGCGGGTCCGGGACTACTAACTATGGCTACACCTTC. Protein: CASSGSGTTNYGYTF. V usage is TRBV7-9 and J usage is TRBJ1-2, with a possible D match to TRBD1 (5 bases). Germline lookup yields CDR1 SEHNR and CDR2 FQNEAQ (reference sequence). The CDR3 is made up of 15 amino acids. The V gene lost 5 bases and the J gene lost 0 bases, with 13 bases spanning the gap.

The J gene is TRBJ1-2, the V gene TRBV5-1, with 8 bases aligning to TRBD1. CDR1 SGHRS and CDR2 YFSETQ come from the germline V gene. J was trimmed by 4 bases and V by 0 bases; bases with no gene match: 5. There are 15 residues in the CDR3. This CDR3 reads CASSLEGQVGYGYTF. The DNA for the CDR3 is TGCGCCAGCAGCTTGGAGGGACAGGTGGGCTATGGCTACACCTTC.

The chain has TRBV6-6 and TRBJ2-3; TRBD1 aligns across 8 bases. This CDR3 is built from 16 residues. From germline, CDR1 is MNHNY and CDR2 SVGAGI (reference sequence). The V segment lost 2 bases and the J segment 6 bases; nucleotides outside the gene matches: 10. The CDR3 sequence: CASSYDWGTGEDTQYF. The CDR3 DNA follows: TGTGCCAGCAGTTACGATTGGGGGACAGGCGAGGATACGCAGTATTTT.

The V and J genes are TRBV19 and TRBJ2-3, with TRBD2 identical over 7 bases. This CDR3 comprises 16 residues. J lost 6 bases, V lost 6 bases, and 15 bases had no gene match. Germline CDR1 LNHDA, CDR2 SQIVND (reference sequence). This CDR3 is CASSTRGGGVMDTQYF. The CDR3 DNA is TGTGCCAGTAGCACGCGGGGCGGGGGAGTTATGGATACGCAGTATTTT. Full variable domain (rest looked up from reference TRBV19 and TRBJ2-3): DGGITQSPKYLFRKEGQNVTLSCEQNLNHDAMYWYRQDPGQGLRLIYYSQIVNDFQKGDIAEGYSVSREKKESFPLTVTSAQKNPTAFYLCASSTRGGGVMDTQYFGPGTRLTVL.

Remarks on this clone: Distinct nucleotide sequences in the sample also encode this CDR3. This chain connects TRBV20-1 to TRBJ1-1; 8 bases line up with TRBD1. This CDR3 has 11 residues. The V gene end was trimmed by 5 bases and the J gene end by 4 bases; junction bases not matched to a gene: 0. Germline V gene sequence: CDR1 DFQATT, CDR2 SNEGSKA (reference sequence). CDR3 residues: CSAGTGTEAFF. In DNA, the CDR3 is TGCAGTGCTGGGACAGGCACTGAAGCTTTCTTT.